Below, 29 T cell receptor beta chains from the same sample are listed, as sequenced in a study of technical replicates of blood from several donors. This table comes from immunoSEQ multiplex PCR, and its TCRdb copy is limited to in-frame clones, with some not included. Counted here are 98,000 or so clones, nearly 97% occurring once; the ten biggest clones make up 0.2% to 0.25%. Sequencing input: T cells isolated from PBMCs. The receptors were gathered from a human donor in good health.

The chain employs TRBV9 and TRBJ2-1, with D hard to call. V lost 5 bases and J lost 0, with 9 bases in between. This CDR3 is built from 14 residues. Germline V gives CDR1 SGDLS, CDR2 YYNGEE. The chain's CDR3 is CASRKLSSYNEQFF. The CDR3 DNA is TGTGCCAGCAGGAAGCTGAGCTCCTACAATGAGCAGTTCTTC.

The CDR3 DNA reads as TGCAGTGCTAGGGGGGGCTATGGCTACACCTTC. This encodes CSARGGYGYTF. This chain connects TRBV20-1 to TRBJ1-2; TRBD1 is a possible D gene (5 bases). V was shortened by 3 bases and J by 4 bases, with 6 bases between the two germline ends. The CDR3 totals 11 residues. Germline V gene lookup returns CDR1 DFQATT and CDR2 SNEGSKA (reference sequence).

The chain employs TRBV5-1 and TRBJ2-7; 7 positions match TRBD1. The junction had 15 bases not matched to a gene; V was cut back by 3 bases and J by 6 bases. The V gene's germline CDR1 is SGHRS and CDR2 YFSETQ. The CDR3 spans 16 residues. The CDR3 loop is CASSSPVGDRDGEQYF. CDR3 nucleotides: TGCGCCAGCAGCTCGCCCGTCGGCGACAGGGATGGCGAGCAGTACTTC.

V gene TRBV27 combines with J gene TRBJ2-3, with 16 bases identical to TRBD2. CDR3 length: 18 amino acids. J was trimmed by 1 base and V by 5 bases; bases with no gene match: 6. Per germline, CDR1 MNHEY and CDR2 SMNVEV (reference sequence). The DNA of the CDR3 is TGTGCCAGCAGTATCGGGACTAGCGGGAGGGCCGGCACAGATACGCAGTATTTT. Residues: CASSIGTSGRAGTDTQYF.

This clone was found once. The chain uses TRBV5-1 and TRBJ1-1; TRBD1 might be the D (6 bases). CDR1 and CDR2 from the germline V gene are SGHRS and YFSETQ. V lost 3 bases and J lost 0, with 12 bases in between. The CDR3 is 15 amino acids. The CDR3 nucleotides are TGCGCCAGCAGCTCTTTAGGACAGATGAACACTGAAGCTTTCTTT. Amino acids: CASSSLGQMNTEAFF.

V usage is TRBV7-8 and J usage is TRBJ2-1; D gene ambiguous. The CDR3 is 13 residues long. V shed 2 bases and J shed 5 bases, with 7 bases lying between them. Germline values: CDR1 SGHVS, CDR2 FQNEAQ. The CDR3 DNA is TGTGCCAGCAGCTTATCTACGAACAATGAGCAGTTCTTC. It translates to CASSLSTNNEQFF. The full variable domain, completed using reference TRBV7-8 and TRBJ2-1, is GAGVSQSPRYKVAKRGQDVALRCDPISGHVSLFWYQQALGQGPEFLTYFQNEAQLDKSGLPSDRFFAERPEGSVSTLKIQRTQQEDSAVYLCASSLSTNNEQFFGPGTRLTVL.

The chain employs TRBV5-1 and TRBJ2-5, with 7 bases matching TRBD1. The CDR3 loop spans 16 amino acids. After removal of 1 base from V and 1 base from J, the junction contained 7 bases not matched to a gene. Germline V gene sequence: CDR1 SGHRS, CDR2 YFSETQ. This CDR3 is CASSLRDRVFQETQYF. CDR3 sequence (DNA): TGCGCCAGCAGCTTGCGGGACAGAGTATTCCAAGAGACCCAGTACTTC. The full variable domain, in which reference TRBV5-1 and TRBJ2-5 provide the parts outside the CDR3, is KAGVTQTPRYLIKTRGQQVTLSCSPISGHRSVSWYQQTPGQGLQFLFEYFSETQRNKGNFPGRFSGRQFSNSRSEMNVSTLELGDSALYLCASSLRDRVFQETQYFGPGTRLLVL.

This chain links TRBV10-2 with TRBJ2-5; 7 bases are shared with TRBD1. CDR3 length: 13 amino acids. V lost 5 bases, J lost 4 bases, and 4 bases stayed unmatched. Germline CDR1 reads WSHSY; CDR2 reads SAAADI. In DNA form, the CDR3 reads TGCGCCAGCAGTCTTACAGGGGCAGAGACCCAGTACTTC. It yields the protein CASSLTGAETQYF.

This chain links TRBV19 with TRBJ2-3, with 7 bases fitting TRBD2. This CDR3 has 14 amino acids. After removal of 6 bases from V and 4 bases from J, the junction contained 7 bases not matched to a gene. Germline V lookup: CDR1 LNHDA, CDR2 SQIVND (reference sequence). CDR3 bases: TGTGCCAGTAGGGGGGGAGGGGCCCCAGATACGCAGTATTTT. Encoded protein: CASRGGGAPDTQYF. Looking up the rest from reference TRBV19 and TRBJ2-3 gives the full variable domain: DGGITQSPKYLFRKEGQNVTLSCEQNLNHDAMYWYRQDPGQGLRLIYYSQIVNDFQKGDIAEGYSVSREKKESFPLTVTSAQKNPTAFYLCASRGGGAPDTQYFGPGTRLTVL.

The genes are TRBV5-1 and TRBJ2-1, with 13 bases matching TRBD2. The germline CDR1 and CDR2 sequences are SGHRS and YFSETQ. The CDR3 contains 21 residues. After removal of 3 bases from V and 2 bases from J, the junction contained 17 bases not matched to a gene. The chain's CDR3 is CASSSAGSRTSGSSAYNEQFF. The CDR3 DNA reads TGCGCCAGCAGCTCGGCAGGGTCGCGGACTAGCGGGAGTAGCGCCTACAATGAGCAGTTCTTC.

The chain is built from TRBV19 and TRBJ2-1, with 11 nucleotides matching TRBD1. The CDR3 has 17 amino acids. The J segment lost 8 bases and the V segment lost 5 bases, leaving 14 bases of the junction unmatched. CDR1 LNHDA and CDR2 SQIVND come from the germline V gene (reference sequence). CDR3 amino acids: CASSSGQGALRLDEQFF. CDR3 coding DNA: TGTGCCAGTAGTTCCGGACAGGGGGCTCTGCGGTTGGATGAGCAGTTCTTC.

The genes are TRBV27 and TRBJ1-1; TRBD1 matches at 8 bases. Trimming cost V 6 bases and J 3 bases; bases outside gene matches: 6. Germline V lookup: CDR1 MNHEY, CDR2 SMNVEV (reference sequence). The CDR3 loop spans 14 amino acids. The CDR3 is CASSRDRLYTEAFF. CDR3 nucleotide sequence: TGTGCCAGCAGCCGGGACAGGCTTTACACTGAAGCTTTCTTT.

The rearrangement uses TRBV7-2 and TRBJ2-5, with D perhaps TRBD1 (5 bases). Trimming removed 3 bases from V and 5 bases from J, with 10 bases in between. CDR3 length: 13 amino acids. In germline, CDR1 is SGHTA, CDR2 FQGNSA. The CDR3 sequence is CASSFDSRETQYF. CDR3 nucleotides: TGTGCCAGCAGCTTCGACAGTAGGGAGACCCAGTACTTC.

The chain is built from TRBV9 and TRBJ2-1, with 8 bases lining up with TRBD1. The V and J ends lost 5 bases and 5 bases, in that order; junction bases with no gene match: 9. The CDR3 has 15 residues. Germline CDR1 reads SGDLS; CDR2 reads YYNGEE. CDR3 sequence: CASRVRTGTDNEQFF. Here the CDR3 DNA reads TGTGCCAGCAGGGTTCGGACAGGGACTGACAATGAGCAGTTCTTC.

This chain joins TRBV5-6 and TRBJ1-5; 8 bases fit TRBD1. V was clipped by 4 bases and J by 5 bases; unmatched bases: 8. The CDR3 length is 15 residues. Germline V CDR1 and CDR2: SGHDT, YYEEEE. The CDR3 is CASSSRTGRDQPQHF. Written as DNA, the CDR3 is TGTGCCAGCAGCAGCCGGACAGGGCGGGATCAGCCCCAGCATTTT.

The CDR3 sequence: CASSFPGTGGQAFF. CDR3 DNA: TGTGCCAGCAGCTTCCCCGGGACAGGGGGACAAGCTTTCTTT. V and J are TRBV5-5 and TRBJ1-1; TRBD1 aligns across 11 bases. CDR1 SGHKS and CDR2 YYEKEE come from the germline V gene (reference sequence). V shed 2 bases and J 9 bases; nucleotides not matched to a gene: 6. The CDR3 covers 14 residues.

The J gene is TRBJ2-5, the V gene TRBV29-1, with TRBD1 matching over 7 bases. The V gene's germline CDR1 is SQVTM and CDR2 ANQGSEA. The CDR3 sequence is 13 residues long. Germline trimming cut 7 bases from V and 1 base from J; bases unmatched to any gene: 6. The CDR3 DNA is TGCAGCGCCCGTGGGGACAGCCAAGAGACCCAGTACTTC. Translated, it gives CSARGDSQETQYF.

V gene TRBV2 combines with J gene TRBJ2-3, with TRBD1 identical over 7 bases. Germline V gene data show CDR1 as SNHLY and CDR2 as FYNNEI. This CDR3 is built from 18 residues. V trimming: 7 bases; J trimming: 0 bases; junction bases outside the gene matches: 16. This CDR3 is CASTRQGSVWDSTDTQYF. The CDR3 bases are TGTGCCAGCACAAGACAGGGAAGTGTTTGGGACAGCACAGATACGCAGTATTTT.

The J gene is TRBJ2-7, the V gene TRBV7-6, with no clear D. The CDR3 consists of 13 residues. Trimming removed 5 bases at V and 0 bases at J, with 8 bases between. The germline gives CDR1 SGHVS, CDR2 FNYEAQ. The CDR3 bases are TGTGCCAGCAGCACAACAAGCTCCTACGAGCAGTACTTC. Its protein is CASSTTSSYEQYF.

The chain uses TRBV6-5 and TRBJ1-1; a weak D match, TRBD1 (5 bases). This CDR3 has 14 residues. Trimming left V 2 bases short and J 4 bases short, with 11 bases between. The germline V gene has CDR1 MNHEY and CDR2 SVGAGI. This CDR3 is CASSYRVGATEAFF. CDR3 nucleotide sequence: TGTGCCAGCAGTTACAGGGTTGGGGCCACTGAAGCTTTCTTT.

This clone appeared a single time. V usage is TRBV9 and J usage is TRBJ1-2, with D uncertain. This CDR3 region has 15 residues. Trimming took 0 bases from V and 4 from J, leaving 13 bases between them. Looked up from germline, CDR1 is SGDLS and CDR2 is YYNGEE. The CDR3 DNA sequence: TGTGCCAGCAGCGTAGATCCCGGGTCCCGCTATGGCTACACCTTC. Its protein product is CASSVDPGSRYGYTF.

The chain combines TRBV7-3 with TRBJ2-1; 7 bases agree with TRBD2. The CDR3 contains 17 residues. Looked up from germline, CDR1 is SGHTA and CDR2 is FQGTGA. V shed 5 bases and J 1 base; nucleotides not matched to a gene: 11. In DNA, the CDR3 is TGTGCCAGCAGCCCGGCCGGCGGGGGTTATTCCTACAATGAGCAGTTCTTC. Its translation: CASSPAGGGYSYNEQFF. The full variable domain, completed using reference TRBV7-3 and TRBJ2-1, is GAGVSQTPSNKVTEKGKYVELRCDPISGHTALYWYRQSLGQGPEFLIYFQGTGAADDSGLPNDRFFAVRPEGSVSTLKIQRTERGDSAVYLCASSPAGGGYSYNEQFFGPGTRLTVL.

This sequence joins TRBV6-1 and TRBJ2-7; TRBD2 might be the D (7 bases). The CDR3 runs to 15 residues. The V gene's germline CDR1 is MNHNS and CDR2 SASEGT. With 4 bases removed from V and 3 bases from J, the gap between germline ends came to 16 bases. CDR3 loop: CASSGGGDSLYEQYF. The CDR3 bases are TGTGCCAGCAGTGGAGGGGGGGATTCCCTCTACGAGCAGTACTTC.

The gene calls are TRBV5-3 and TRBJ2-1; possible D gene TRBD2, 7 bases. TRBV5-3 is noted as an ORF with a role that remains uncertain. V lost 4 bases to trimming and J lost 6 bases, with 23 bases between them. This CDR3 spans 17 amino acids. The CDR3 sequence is CARSPQGAGAKSNEQFF. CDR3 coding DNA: TGTGCCAGAAGCCCCCAAGGCGCGGGGGCGAAGTCCAATGAGCAGTTCTTC.

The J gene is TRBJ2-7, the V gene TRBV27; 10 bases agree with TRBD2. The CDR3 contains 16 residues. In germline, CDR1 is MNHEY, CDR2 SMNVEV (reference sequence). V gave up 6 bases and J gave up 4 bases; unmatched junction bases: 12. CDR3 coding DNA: TGTGCCAGCAGCGCGAGCCCAAGCGGGAGGGGATACGAGCAGTACTTC. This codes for CASSASPSGRGYEQYF.

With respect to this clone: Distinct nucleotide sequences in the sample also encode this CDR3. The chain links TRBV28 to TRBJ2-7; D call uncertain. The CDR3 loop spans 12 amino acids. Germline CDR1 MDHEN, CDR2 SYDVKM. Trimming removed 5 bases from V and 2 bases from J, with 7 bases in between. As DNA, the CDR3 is TGTGCCAGCAGTCTTTCCGCCTACGAGCAGTACTTC. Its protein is CASSLSAYEQYF.

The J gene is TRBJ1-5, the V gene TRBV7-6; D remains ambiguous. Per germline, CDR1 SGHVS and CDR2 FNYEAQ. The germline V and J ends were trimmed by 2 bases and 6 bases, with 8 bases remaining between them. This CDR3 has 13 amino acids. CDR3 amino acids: CASSLTASQPQHF. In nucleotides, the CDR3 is TGTGCCAGCAGCTTAACTGCGAGTCAGCCCCAGCATTTT.

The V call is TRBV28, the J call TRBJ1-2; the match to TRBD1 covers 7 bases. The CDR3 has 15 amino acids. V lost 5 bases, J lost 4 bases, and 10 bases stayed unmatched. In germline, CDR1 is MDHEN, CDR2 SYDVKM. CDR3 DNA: TGTGCCAGCAGTAGCCACTCCCGGGACAGCTATGGCTACACCTTC. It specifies CASSSHSRDSYGYTF.

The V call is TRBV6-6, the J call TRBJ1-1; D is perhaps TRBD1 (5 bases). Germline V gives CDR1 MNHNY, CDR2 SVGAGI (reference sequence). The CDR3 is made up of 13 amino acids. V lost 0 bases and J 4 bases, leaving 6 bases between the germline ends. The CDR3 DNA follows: TGTGCCAGCAGTTACTCGGGGGGCACTGAAGCTTTCTTT. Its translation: CASSYSGGTEAFF.